The 10 T cell receptor beta chains below all came from one sample that was sequenced in a study of blood T cell dynamics during melanoma immunotherapy. Produced via immunoSEQ multiplex PCR; TCRdb's table is partial and in-frame only. The sample lists some 150 clones, about 92% occurring once. Time point reported: pre-treatment baseline. Sequenced here: naive CD8+ T cells from blood, sampled from a patient treated with checkpoint blockade. The origin of the receptors is a human donor with melanoma.

The CDR3 coding sequence is TGTGCCAGCAGCTTAGAGACCAAAGAGACCCAGTACTTC. Translating it yields CASSLETKETQYF. The V call is TRBV7-2, the J call TRBJ2-5; no reliable D call. The germline gives CDR1 SGHTA, CDR2 FQGNSA. V lost 1 base, J lost 3 bases, and 6 bases lay in between. This CDR3 is built from 13 residues. Together with reference TRBV7-2 and TRBJ2-5, the CDR3 gives the full variable domain: GAGVSQSPSNKVTEKGKDVELRCDPISGHTALYWYRQSLGQGLEFLIYFQGNSAPDKSGLPSDRFSAERTGGSVSTLTIQRTQQEDSAVYLCASSLETKETQYFGPGTRLLVL.

This clone was detected once. The chain joins TRBV27 to TRBJ2-2, with D possibly being TRBD2 (6 bases). Germline CDR1 reads MNHEY; CDR2 reads SMNVEV (reference sequence). The CDR3 is made up of 15 amino acids. V lost 5 bases, J lost 0 bases, and 10 bases lay in between. The CDR3 loop reads CASSHGRANTGELFF. CDR3 DNA: TGTGCCAGCAGTCACGGGAGAGCGAACACCGGGGAGCTGTTTTTT.

The chain links TRBV7-2 to TRBJ2-2; D unresolved. CDR1 is SGHTA, CDR2 FQGNSA, per germline. Trimming stripped 6 bases from V and 6 bases from J, with 8 bases between. There are 12 residues in the CDR3. The CDR3 coding sequence is TGTGCCAGCAGAGATCGGGCCGGGGAGCTGTTTTTT. This codes for CASRDRAGELFF.

This chain joins TRBV9 and TRBJ2-7, with unresolved D. The germline V gene encodes CDR1 SGDLS and CDR2 YYNGEE. V gave up 4 bases and J gave up 3 bases, with 5 bases separating them. The CDR3 covers 11 residues. The CDR3 reads CASSSGYEQYF. The CDR3, as DNA: TGTGCCAGCAGCTCAGGCTACGAGCAGTACTTC.

This sequence joins TRBV4-2 and TRBJ2-5; 10 bases are a match to TRBD2. The J call is in doubt because the DNA end fits TRBJ2-7 better. The CDR3 extends over 16 amino acids. Germline CDR1 reads LGHNA; CDR2 reads YNFKEQ. In DNA form, the CDR3 reads TGTGCCAGCAGCCAAGGGACTAGCGGTATAGTCTACGAGCAGTACTTC. Its protein product is CASSQGTSGIVYEQYF.

A single count supports this clone. The V gene is TRBV5-4, the J gene TRBJ2-5; TRBD1 is a possible D gene (5 bases). CDR3 length: 15 residues. Looked up from germline, CDR1 is SGHNT and CDR2 is YYREEE (reference sequence). The germline V and J ends were trimmed by 0 bases and 2 bases, with 11 bases remaining between them. In DNA, the CDR3 is TGTGCCAGCAGCTTGGTGCAGGGCTCGCAAGAGACCCAGTACTTC. It codes for CASSLVQGSQETQYF.

The CDR3 sequence: CASSSQGRAGEQFF. CDR3 nucleotides: TGTGCCAGCAGTTCCCAAGGTCGAGCTGGTGAGCAGTTCTTC. This chain joins TRBV27 and TRBJ2-1, with D unclear. V lost 4 bases and J lost 9, with 16 bases in between. The CDR3 sequence is 14 residues long. Germline CDR1 and CDR2: MNHEY and SMNVEV (reference sequence).

This chain connects TRBV28 to TRBJ1-5; no clear D gene. From germline, CDR1 is MDHEN and CDR2 SYDVKM. The CDR3 loop spans 17 amino acids. Between the trimmed V and J ends, which lost 1 base and 0 bases, there was a span of 13 bases. The CDR3 bases are TGTGCCAGCAGTTTATCGGGAGTCCGGGTTAGCAATCAGCCCCAGCATTTT. Translating it yields CASSLSGVRVSNQPQHF.

The chain links TRBV4-1 to TRBJ2-1; D could derive from TRBD1 or TRBD2 (5 bases each). The CDR3 is 17 amino acids. V was cut by 0 bases and J by 4 bases, with 16 bases left in between. Germline values: CDR1 MGHRA, CDR2 YSYEKL. The CDR3: CASSQEGGGVPYNEQFF. The CDR3 nucleotides are TGCGCCAGCAGCCAAGAGGGTGGGGGAGTACCTTACAATGAGCAGTTCTTC.

J is TRBJ2-5 and V is TRBV6-1; D uncertain. The CDR3 covers 12 residues. Germline assignment: CDR1 MNHNS and CDR2 SASEGT. Trimming removed 8 bases at V and 1 base at J, with 8 bases between. CDR3: CASDEFQETQYF. CDR3 DNA sequence: TGTGCCAGCGACGAATTCCAAGAGACCCAGTACTTC.